These T cell receptor beta chains were read from a single sample in a study of T cells in Graves' hyperthyroidism and ophthalmopathy. TCRdb itself ran the multiplex PCR reads through MiXCR, one entry per CDR3 protein. Here the sample spans more than 500,000 distinct CDR3 sequences, about 14% being singletons. The sequenced sample consisted of blood. The source of these receptors is a woman aged 40-49 years with Graves' hyperthyroidism. Each CDR3 is given with its conserved first and last residue. The order of the fields is D gene, J gene, CDR3 length, clone size, V gene, CDR3 DNA, CDR3 protein. D genes are given only for firm matches. Rows give clone size only sometimes, using once, few, many, or a class for an expanded clone.

d_call: -; j_call: TRBJ2-3; cdr3_length: 14; clone_size: -; v_call: TRBV11-2; cdr3_nt: TGTGCCAGCAGCCTTGCGCCAGTATCAGATACGCAGTATTTT; cdr3_aa: CASSLAPVSDTQYF
d_call: -; j_call: TRBJ1-1; cdr3_length: 15; clone_size: many; v_call: TRBV28; cdr3_nt: TGTGCCAGCAGTTCACCTACAGGGCCGAACACTGAAGCTTTCTTT; cdr3_aa: CASSSPTGPNTEAFF
d_call: TRBD2; j_call: TRBJ2-3; cdr3_length: 14; clone_size: many; v_call: TRBV20-1; cdr3_nt: TGCAGTGCCACCACACTAGCGTCGTTTGGTACGCAGTATTTT; cdr3_aa: CSATTLASFGTQYF
d_call: -; j_call: TRBJ1-2; cdr3_length: 14; clone_size: -; v_call: TRBV19; cdr3_nt: TGTGCCAGTAGTACTATGACAGCGGTCGGGGGCTACACCTTC; cdr3_aa: CASSTMTAVGGYTF
d_call: -; j_call: TRBJ2-7; cdr3_length: 11; clone_size: -; v_call: TRBV20-1; cdr3_nt: TGCAGTGCCCTGGGGGACTACGAGCAGTACTTC; cdr3_aa: CSALGDYEQYF
d_call: TRBD1; j_call: TRBJ2-1; cdr3_length: 17; clone_size: many; v_call: TRBV5-1; cdr3_nt: TGCGCCAGCAGCTTGGTCGGGACAGGGGGTATGAAGGATGAGCAGTTCTTC; cdr3_aa: CASSLVGTGGMKDEQFF
d_call: TRBD1; j_call: TRBJ1-2; cdr3_length: 13; clone_size: many; v_call: TRBV12-3/TRBV12-4; cdr3_nt: TGTGCCAGCAGGCCGGGACAGTTCTATGGCTACACCTTC; cdr3_aa: CASRPGQFYGYTF
d_call: TRBD2; j_call: TRBJ2-7; cdr3_length: 15; clone_size: many; v_call: TRBV3-1; cdr3_nt: TGTGCCAGCAGCCAAGACGGGACTAAATCCTACGAGCAGTACTTC; cdr3_aa: CASSQDGTKSYEQYF
d_call: -; j_call: TRBJ2-7; cdr3_length: 14; clone_size: -; v_call: TRBV7-9; cdr3_nt: TGTGCCAGCAGCTTAGGACAGAAAACCTACGAGCAGTACTTC; cdr3_aa: CASSLGQKTYEQYF
d_call: TRBD2; j_call: TRBJ2-7; cdr3_length: 16; clone_size: many; v_call: TRBV5-1; cdr3_nt: TGCGCCAGCAGCTTGGATTCTTCGGGAGGGCCCTACGAGCAGTACTTC; cdr3_aa: CASSLDSSGGPYEQYF
d_call: TRBD1; j_call: TRBJ2-5; cdr3_length: 15; clone_size: -; v_call: TRBV6-2/TRBV6-3; cdr3_nt: TGTGCCAGCAGTTACGGGACAGGGGGCCGGGAGACCCAGTACTTC; cdr3_aa: CASSYGTGGRETQYF
d_call: -; j_call: TRBJ1-3; cdr3_length: 15; clone_size: -; v_call: TRBV28; cdr3_nt: TGTGCCAGTTTCTCGGTGGGGGACTCTGGAAACACCATATATTTT; cdr3_aa: CASFSVGDSGNTIYF
d_call: TRBD2; j_call: TRBJ2-1; cdr3_length: 15; clone_size: many; v_call: TRBV11-2; cdr3_nt: TGTGCCAGCAGCTTCGGGACTAGCGGGAGTGGTGAGCAGTTCTTC; cdr3_aa: CASSFGTSGSGEQFF
d_call: -; j_call: TRBJ1-5; cdr3_length: 16; clone_size: many; v_call: TRBV12-3/TRBV12-4; cdr3_nt: TGTGCCAGCAGTTTAGCGCAACAGGCGAGCAATCAGCCCCAGCATTTT; cdr3_aa: CASSLAQQASNQPQHF
d_call: TRBD1; j_call: TRBJ2-2; cdr3_length: 19; clone_size: few; v_call: TRBV5-1; cdr3_nt: TGCGCCAGCAGCGGGACAGGGGGCGTATCTAGCGGGAGTTTCGGGGAGCTGTTTTTT; cdr3_aa: CASSGTGGVSSGSFGELFF
d_call: TRBD2; j_call: TRBJ2-7; cdr3_length: 14; clone_size: few; v_call: TRBV12-3/TRBV12-4; cdr3_nt: TGTGCCAGCAGGAAGAGCGGGAACAACTACGAGCAGTACTTC; cdr3_aa: CASRKSGNNYEQYF
d_call: -; j_call: TRBJ2-7; cdr3_length: 13; clone_size: -; v_call: TRBV28; cdr3_nt: TGTGCCAGCAGTTCTGACGGCTTACACGAGCAGTACTTC; cdr3_aa: CASSSDGLHEQYF
d_call: -; j_call: TRBJ1-2; cdr3_length: 15; clone_size: few; v_call: TRBV7-2; cdr3_nt: TGTGCCAGCAGCCCCTGGGGGGGCCCAAACTATGGCCACACCTTC; cdr3_aa: CASSPWGGPNYGHTF
d_call: -; j_call: TRBJ1-6; cdr3_length: 12; clone_size: many; v_call: TRBV28; cdr3_nt: TGTGCCAGCAGGGATGGGATTACGCCCCTCCACTTT; cdr3_aa: CASRDGITPLHF
d_call: TRBD1; j_call: TRBJ1-5; cdr3_length: 17; clone_size: -; v_call: TRBV6-2/TRBV6-3; cdr3_nt: TGTGCCAGCAGTTCCCGACAGGGGGAAAATAGCAATCAGCCCCAGCATTTT; cdr3_aa: CASSSRQGENSNQPQHF
d_call: TRBD1; j_call: TRBJ1-4; cdr3_length: 14; clone_size: many; v_call: TRBV12-3/TRBV12-4; cdr3_nt: TGTGCCAGCAGTCGACAGGGTCTTAATGAAAAACTGTTTTTT; cdr3_aa: CASSRQGLNEKLFF
d_call: TRBD2; j_call: TRBJ2-3; cdr3_length: 15; clone_size: many; v_call: TRBV28; cdr3_nt: TGTGCCAGCAGTTTGGATAGCGGGGCCACAGATACGCAGTATTTT; cdr3_aa: CASSLDSGATDTQYF
d_call: TRBD1; j_call: TRBJ1-4; cdr3_length: 18; clone_size: few; v_call: TRBV5-1; cdr3_nt: TGCGCCAGCAGCTTGGGAAGGACAGGGGGCTGGGGAGAACAAAAACTGTTTTTT; cdr3_aa: CASSLGRTGGWGEQKLFF
d_call: TRBD2; j_call: TRBJ2-2; cdr3_length: 18; clone_size: few; v_call: TRBV7-3; cdr3_nt: TGTGCCAGCAGCTTAACGTTCGAAGCGGGAGGGCCTGGCGGGGAGCTGTTTTTT; cdr3_aa: CASSLTFEAGGPGGELFF
d_call: -; j_call: TRBJ1-2; cdr3_length: 12; clone_size: many; v_call: TRBV7-2; cdr3_nt: TGTGCCAGCAGCTACAGCAACTATGGCTACACCTTC; cdr3_aa: CASSYSNYGYTF
d_call: -; j_call: TRBJ2-3; cdr3_length: 12; clone_size: many; v_call: TRBV6-2/TRBV6-3; cdr3_nt: TGTGCCAGCAGTCAACACGGCGATACGCAGTATTTT; cdr3_aa: CASSQHGDTQYF
d_call: TRBD1; j_call: TRBJ1-4; cdr3_length: 15; clone_size: -; v_call: TRBV10-1; cdr3_nt: TGCGCCAGCAGTGAGGCCGGGACAGCGACGGAAAAACTGTTTTTT; cdr3_aa: CASSEAGTATEKLFF
d_call: TRBD1; j_call: TRBJ2-1; cdr3_length: 14; clone_size: few; v_call: TRBV7-9; cdr3_nt: TGTGCCAGCAGCGGACAGGAGAATAACAATGAGCAGTTCTTC; cdr3_aa: CASSGQENNNEQFF